This T cell receptor (beta chain) was recorded in a study of chemoradiotherapy in HPV16-positive cancers. Study outcomes and limitations: For HPV16-positive patients, expanding HPV-responsive T cells associated with longer recurrence-free survival. Candidate HPV-specific clones and E7-related TCR motifs grew in tumor during treatment.

A remark on this clone: Antigen unknown.

The table came from immunoSEQ multiplex PCR; TCRdb's copy has only in-frame clones and leaves some out. This table has 14,000 or so clones, nearly 70% appearing once. This CDR3 comprises 20 residues. Trimming removed 0 bases from V and 2 bases from J; junction bases left unmatched: 17. Looked up from germline, CDR1 is MRHNA and CDR2 is SNTAGT. The clonotype was recovered from a human donor with HPV-associated anogenital cancer. This material was collected from a patient who underwent chemoradiotherapy. V gene TRBV6-4 combines with J gene TRBJ2-5; 8 positions match TRBD2. CDR3 nucleotide sequence: TGTGCCAGCAGTGACTCTCTGGCGGGGGGCCGCATATTAAAACAAGAGACCCAGTACTTC. This encodes CASSDSLAGGRILKQETQYF.